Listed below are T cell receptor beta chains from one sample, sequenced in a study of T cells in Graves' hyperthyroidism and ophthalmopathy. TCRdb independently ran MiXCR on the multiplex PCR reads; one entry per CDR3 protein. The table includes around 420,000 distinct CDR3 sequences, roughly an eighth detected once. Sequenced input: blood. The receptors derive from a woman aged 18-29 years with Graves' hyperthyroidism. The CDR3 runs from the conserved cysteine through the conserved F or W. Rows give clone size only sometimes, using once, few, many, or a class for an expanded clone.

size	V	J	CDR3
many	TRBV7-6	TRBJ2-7	CASSSSGRTEQYF
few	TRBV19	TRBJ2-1	CASSMGTGAHNEQFF
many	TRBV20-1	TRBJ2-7	CSARLPGLAIKREQYF
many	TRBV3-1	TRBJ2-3	CASSQGLAGGDTQYF
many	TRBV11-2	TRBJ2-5	CASSSTSGRGETQYF
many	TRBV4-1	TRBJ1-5	CASSQDGGIGNQPQHF
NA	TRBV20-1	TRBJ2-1	CSAWGPKRDEQFF
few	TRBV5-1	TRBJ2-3	CAGSPGLADLSTDTQYF
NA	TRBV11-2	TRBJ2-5	CASSFSGREAYF
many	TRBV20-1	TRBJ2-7	CSANSAQQIYEQYF
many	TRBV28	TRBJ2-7	CATESPILYEQYF
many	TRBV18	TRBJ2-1	CASSLSGSGSGNEQFF
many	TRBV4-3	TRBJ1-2	CASSQDHGGNGYTF
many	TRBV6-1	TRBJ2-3	CASHTILGGTDTQYF
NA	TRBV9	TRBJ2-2	CASTRGGSDGELFF
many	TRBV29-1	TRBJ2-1	CSVEDRLAAYNEQFF
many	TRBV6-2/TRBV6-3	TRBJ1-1	CATRGWAVTEAFF
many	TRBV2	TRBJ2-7	CASSEVTSGLYEQYF
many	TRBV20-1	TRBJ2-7	CSAQTGGRYEQYF
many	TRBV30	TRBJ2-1	CAWSDYNEQFF
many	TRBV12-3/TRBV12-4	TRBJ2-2	CASSIGLARVGGGELFF
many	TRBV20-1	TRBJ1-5	CSATSQGGPQHF
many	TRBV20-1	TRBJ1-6	CTGTAHSPLHF
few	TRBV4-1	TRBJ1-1	CASSRTGANTEAFF
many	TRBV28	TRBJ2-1	CASSFLLAGGNEQFF
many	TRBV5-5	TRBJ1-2	CASSLEGARAGYTF
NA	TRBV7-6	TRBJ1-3	CASSSGSRTPGNTIYF
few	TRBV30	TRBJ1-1	CAWDTGIVRTEAFF
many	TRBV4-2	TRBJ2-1	CASSQGGNEQFF
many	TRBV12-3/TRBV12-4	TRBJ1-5	CASSLGDRDGRQPQHF
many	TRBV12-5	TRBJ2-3	CASGNSGSTDTQYF